This entry is about one T cell receptor beta chain. What it binds is not known. CDR1 is MGHRA and CDR2 is YSYEKL in the germline V gene. This CDR3 is built from 19 residues. V lost 2 bases and J lost 3; bases outside the gene matches: 9. TCRdb keeps only in-frame clones here, not all; method: immunoSEQ multiplex PCR. The table shows nearly 70,000 clones, with 75% to 90% occurring only once. This specimen comes from a study of early stage breast cancer tumors. Study overall: About 70% of the 16 invasive tumors were ER+, PR+ and HER2-. Overall study results and limits: Tumors had approximately 2.5-fold higher T cell density and higher clonality than adjacent normal breast tissue. Bulk DNA sequencing of unsorted cells missed chain pairing and markers.

The sequencing sample was made of blood. This sequence joins TRBV4-1 and TRBJ2-1, with 14 nucleotides matching TRBD2. The receptor was isolated from a person aged 35 to 50 with breast cancer. The CDR3 region has the DNA TGCGCCAGCAGCCAACACGTTAGGACTAGCGGGAGGATCTACAATGAGCAGTTCTTC. Translated: CASSQHVRTSGRIYNEQFF.